The source of this TCR beta chain is a study of tissue T cells after allogeneic stem cell transplantation. Study conclusions and caveats: Limitations included a small, clinically heterogeneous cohort and limited sampling depth. Blood and spleen captured only part of the tissue TCR repertoire.

The table came from immunoSEQ multiplex PCR; TCRdb's copy has only in-frame clones and leaves some out. The sample holds roughly 10,000 clones; approximately 38% are singletons and the top ten take 1.5% to 2%. Described time point: mouse harvest day 7 after allogeneic transplant. Each mouse received 10^7 T-cell-depleted marrow cells plus 10^6 splenic CD5+ T cells by tail vein. This mouse GVHD model was MHC-mismatched B6 to BALB/c, profiled day 7 or 14. On this clone itself: What it binds is unknown. The germline and genes are mouse ones. The sequenced fragment ends 1 residue before the CDR3 boundary, so the rest is inferred from the germline J gene.

CDR3 length equals 14 residues. CDR1 is SNHLY, CDR2 FYNGKV, per germline (reference sequence). Trimming removed 1 base from V and 0 bases from J, with 7 bases in between. The clonotype comes from a female BALB/c mouse given C57BL/6 T cells with graft-versus-host disease after an allogeneic hematopoietic cell transplant. Source material: skin. The chain recombines TRBV3 with TRBJ2-7; D is perhaps TRBD2 (5 bases). CDR3 bases read: TGTGCCAGCAGCTTAGGGCTGGGCTCCTATGAACAGTAC. This translates into CASSLGLGSYEQY. The CDR3 reads in full as CASSLGLGSYEQYF.